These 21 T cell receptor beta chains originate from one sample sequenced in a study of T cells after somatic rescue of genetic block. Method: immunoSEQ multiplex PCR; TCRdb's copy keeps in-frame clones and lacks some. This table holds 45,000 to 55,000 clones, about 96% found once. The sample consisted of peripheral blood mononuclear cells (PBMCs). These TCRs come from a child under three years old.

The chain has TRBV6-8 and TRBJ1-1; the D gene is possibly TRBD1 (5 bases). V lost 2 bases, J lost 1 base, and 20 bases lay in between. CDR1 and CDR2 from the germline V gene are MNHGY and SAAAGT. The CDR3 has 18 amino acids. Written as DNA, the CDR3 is TGTGCCAGCAGTTACCCCCAGGGAGAAGGGTATGGGAACACTGAAGCTTTCTTT. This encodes CASSYPQGEGYGNTEAFF.

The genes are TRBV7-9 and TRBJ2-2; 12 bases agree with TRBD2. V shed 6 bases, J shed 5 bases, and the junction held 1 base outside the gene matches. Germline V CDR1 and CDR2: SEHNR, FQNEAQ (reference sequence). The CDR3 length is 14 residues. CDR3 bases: TGTGCCAGCAGAGGACTAGCGGGGACCGGGGAGCTGTTTTTT. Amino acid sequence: CASRGLAGTGELFF.

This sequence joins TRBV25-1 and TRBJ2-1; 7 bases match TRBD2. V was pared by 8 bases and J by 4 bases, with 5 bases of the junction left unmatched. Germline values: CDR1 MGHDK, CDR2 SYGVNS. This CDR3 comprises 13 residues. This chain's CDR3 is CASPWGGYNEQFF. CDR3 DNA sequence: TGTGCCAGCCCTTGGGGGGGGTACAATGAGCAGTTCTTC.

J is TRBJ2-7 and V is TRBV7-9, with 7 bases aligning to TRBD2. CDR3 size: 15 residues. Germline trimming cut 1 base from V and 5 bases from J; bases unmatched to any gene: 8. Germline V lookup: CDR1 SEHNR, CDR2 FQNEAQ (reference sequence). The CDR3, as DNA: TGTGCCAGCAGCTTAGAGGGCGGGAGAATCGACGAGCAGTACTTC. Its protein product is CASSLEGGRIDEQYF. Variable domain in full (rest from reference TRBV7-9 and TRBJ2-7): DTGVSQNPRHKITKRGQNVTFRCDPISEHNRLYWYRQTLGQGPEFLTYFQNEAQLEKSRLLSDRFSAERPKGSFSTLEIQRTEQGDSAMYLCASSLEGGRIDEQYFGPGTRLTVT.

CDR3 protein: CASSRGDINNSPLHF. The CDR3 coding sequence is TGTGCCAGCAGTCGGGGGGACATAAATAATTCACCCCTCCACTTT. The rearrangement uses TRBV6-6 and TRBJ1-6; a possible D gene is TRBD1 (6 bases). V shed 5 bases and J shed 5 bases, with 13 bases lying between them. This CDR3 has 15 residues. Germline loops: CDR1 MNHNY, CDR2 SVGAGI (reference sequence).

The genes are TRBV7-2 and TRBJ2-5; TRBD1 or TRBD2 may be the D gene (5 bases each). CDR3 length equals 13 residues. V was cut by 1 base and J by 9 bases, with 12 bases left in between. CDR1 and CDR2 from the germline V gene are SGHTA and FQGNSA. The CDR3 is CASSLGRVEAQYF. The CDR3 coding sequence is TGTGCCAGCAGCTTAGGCAGGGTGGAGGCCCAGTACTTC. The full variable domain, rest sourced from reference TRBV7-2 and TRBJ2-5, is GAGVSQSPSNKVTEKGKDVELRCDPISGHTALYWYRQSLGQGLEFLIYFQGNSAPDKSGLPSDRFSAERTGGSVSTLTIQRTQQEDSAVYLCASSLGRVEAQYFGPGTRLLVL.

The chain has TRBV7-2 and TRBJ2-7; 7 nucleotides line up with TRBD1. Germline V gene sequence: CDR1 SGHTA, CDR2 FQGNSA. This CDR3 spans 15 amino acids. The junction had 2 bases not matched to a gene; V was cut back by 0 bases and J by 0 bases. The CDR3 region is CASSLAPGGSYEQYF. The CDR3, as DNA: TGTGCCAGCAGCTTAGCGCCAGGGGGCTCCTACGAGCAGTACTTC. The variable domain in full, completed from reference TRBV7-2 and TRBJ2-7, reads GAGVSQSPSNKVTEKGKDVELRCDPISGHTALYWYRQSLGQGLEFLIYFQGNSAPDKSGLPSDRFSAERTGGSVSTLTIQRTQQEDSAVYLCASSLAPGGSYEQYFGPGTRLTVT.

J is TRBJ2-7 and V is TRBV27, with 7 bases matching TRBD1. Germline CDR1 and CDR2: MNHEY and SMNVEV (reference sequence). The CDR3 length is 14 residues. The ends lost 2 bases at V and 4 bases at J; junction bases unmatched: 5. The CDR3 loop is CASSLDARGYEQYF. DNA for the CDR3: TGTGCCAGCAGTTTAGACGCCAGGGGGTACGAGCAGTACTTC.

The CDR3 nucleotides read TGTGCCAGTAGTGGGGGGACACCGTATAGCAATCAGCCCCAGCATTTT. This translates into CASSGGTPYSNQPQHF. The chain joins TRBV19 to TRBJ1-5; TRBD1 is a possible D gene (6 bases). This CDR3 contains 16 residues. CDR1 and CDR2 from the germline V gene are LNHDA and SQIVND (reference sequence). Trimming left V 5 bases short and J 0 bases short, with 14 bases between.

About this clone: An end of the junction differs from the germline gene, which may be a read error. CDR3 sequence (DNA): TGCGCCAGTCTTGGACGGACCGTTCCCTACAGTGAGCAGTTCTTC. It is translated as CASLGRTVPYSEQFF. The chain is built from TRBV10-2 and TRBJ2-1, with D unresolved. Germline CDR1 and CDR2: WSHSY and SAAADI. The CDR3 covers 15 residues.

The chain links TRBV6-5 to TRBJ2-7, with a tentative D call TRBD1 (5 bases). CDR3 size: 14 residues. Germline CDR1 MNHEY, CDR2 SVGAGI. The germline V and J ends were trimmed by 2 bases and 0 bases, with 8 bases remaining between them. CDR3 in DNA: TGTGCCAGCAGTTACACCGGACACTCCTACGAGCAGTACTTC. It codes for CASSYTGHSYEQYF.

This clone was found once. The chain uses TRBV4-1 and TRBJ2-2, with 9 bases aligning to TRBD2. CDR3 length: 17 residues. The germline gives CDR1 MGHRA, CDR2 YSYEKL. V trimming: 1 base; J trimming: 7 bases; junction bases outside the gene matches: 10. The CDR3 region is CASSQGPGGRAGGELFF. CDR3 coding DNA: TGCGCCAGCAGCCAAGGTCCGGGCGGGAGGGCTGGCGGGGAGCTGTTTTTT.

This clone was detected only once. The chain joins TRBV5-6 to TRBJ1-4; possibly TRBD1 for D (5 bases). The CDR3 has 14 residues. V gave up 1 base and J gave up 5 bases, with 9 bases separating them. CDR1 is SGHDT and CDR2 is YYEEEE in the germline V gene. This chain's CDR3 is CASSLLGGNEKLFF. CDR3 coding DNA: TGTGCCAGCAGCTTGTTGGGGGGGAATGAAAAACTGTTTTTT.

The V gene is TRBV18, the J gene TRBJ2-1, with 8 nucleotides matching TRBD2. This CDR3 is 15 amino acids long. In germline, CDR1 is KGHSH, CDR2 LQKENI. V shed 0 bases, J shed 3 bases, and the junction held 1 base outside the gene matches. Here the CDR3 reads CASSPPSGGYNEQFF. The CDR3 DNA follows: TGTGCCAGCTCACCACCGAGCGGGGGCTACAATGAGCAGTTCTTC.

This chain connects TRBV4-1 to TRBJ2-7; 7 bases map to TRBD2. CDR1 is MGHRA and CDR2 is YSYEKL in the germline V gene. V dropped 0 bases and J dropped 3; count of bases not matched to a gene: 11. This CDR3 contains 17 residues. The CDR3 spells CASSQEPGRAVYYEQYF. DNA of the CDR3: TGCGCCAGCAGCCAAGAGCCGGGGAGGGCCGTTTACTACGAGCAGTACTTC.

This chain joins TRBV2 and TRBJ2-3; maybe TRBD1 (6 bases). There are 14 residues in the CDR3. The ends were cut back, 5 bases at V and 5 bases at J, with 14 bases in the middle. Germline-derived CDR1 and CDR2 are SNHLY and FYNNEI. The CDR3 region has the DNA TGTGCCAGCAGTTTGACAGGTCGGGGAGATACGCAGTATTTT. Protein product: CASSLTGRGDTQYF.

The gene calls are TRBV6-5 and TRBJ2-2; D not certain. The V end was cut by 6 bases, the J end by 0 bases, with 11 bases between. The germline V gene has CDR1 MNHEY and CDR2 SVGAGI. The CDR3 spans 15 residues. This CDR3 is CASSHRTPNTGELFF. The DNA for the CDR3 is TGTGCCAGCAGCCACCGGACCCCGAACACCGGGGAGCTGTTTTTT.

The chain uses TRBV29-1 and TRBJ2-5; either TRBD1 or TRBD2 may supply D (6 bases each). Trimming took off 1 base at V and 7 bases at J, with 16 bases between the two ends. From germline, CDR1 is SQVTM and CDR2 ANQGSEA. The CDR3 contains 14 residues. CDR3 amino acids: CSVEGTGRKGTQYF. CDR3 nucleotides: TGCAGCGTTGAAGGCACAGGGAGGAAAGGGACCCAGTACTTC.

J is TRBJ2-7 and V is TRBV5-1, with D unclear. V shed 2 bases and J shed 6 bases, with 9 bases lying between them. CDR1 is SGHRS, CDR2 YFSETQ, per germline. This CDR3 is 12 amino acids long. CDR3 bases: TGCGCCAGCAGCTTCTCGGAAGGCGAGCAGTACTTC. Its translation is CASSFSEGEQYF.

The CDR3 region has the DNA TGTGCCAGCAGCTTACTGGAATCCACAGATACGCAGTATTTT. Translated: CASSLLESTDTQYF. V is TRBV7-6 and J is TRBJ2-3; D is ambiguous. Germline V gene sequence: CDR1 SGHVS, CDR2 FNYEAQ. V lost 2 bases and J 2 bases, leaving 8 bases between the germline ends. The CDR3 runs to 14 residues. Variable domain in full (rest from reference TRBV7-6 and TRBJ2-3): GAGVSQSPRYKVTKRGQDVALRCDPISGHVSLYWYRQALGQGPEFLTYFNYEAQQDKSGLPNDRFSAERPEGSISTLTIQRTEQRDSAMYRCASSLLESTDTQYFGPGTRLTVL.

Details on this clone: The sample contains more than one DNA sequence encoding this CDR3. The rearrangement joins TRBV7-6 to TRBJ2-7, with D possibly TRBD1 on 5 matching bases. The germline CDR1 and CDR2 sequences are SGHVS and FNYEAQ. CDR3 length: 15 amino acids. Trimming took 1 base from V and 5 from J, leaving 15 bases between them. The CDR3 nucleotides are TGTGCCAGCAGCTTAGTGGGTTTCAGGGTGAACGAGCAGTACTTC. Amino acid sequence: CASSLVGFRVNEQYF. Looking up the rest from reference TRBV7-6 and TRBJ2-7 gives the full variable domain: GAGVSQSPRYKVTKRGQDVALRCDPISGHVSLYWYRQALGQGPEFLTYFNYEAQQDKSGLPNDRFSAERPEGSISTLTIQRTEQRDSAMYRCASSLVGFRVNEQYFGPGTRLTVT.